One and the same sample provided the 4 T cell receptor beta chains below, sequenced in a study of T cells in Graves' hyperthyroidism and ophthalmopathy. The TCR beta CDR3 regions underwent amplification using RNA transcripts as the source. The study used the HTBI primer set for a first-round RT-PCR of the TCR CDR3. TCRdb called the multiplex PCR reads again in MiXCR, with one record for every CDR3 protein. The table lists 250,000 to 400,000 distinct CDR3 sequences, approximately 15% of them singletons, with roughly 35% in the top ten. Sequenced material: blood. These receptor sequences come from a woman aged 40 to 55 with Graves' ophthalmopathy.

This clonotype occurred a few times. The chain has TRBV20-1 and TRBJ2-7, with D hard to call. Germline-derived CDR1 and CDR2 are DFQATT and SNEGSKA (reference sequence). V dropped 4 bases and J dropped 4 bases, with 11 bases sitting between them. The CDR3 is made up of 12 amino acids. CDR3 sequence (DNA): TGCAGTGCTACTGTGGCTCATTACGAGCAGTACTTC. Its protein is CSATVAHYEQYF.

This clonotype was seen many times. The genes are TRBV28 and TRBJ2-1, with a weak D call TRBD2 (6 bases). V was cut by 4 bases and J by 8 bases, with 15 bases left in between. The CDR3 is 14 residues long. Germline V gene sequence: CDR1 MDHEN, CDR2 SYDVKM. The CDR3 here is CASSSWTISHEQFF. DNA of the CDR3: TGTGCCAGCAGTTCCTGGACTATTTCGCATGAGCAGTTCTTC.

V and J are TRBV6-1 and TRBJ2-7; 7 bases are a match to TRBD2. The CDR3 extends over 16 amino acids. The germline V gene has CDR1 MNHNS and CDR2 SASEGT. V shed 4 bases and J 1 base; nucleotides not matched to a gene: 10. The CDR3 region is CASSASGASRSYEQYF. CDR3 in DNA: TGTGCCAGCAGTGCAAGCGGGGCTAGCAGGTCCTACGAGCAGTACTTC.

This clonotype was seen repeatedly, ten times or more. This chain links TRBV28 with TRBJ2-7; 7 bases align to TRBD1. Germline V gene data show CDR1 as MDHEN and CDR2 as SYDVKM. J gave up 1 base and V 4 bases, and 13 bases lay outside the gene matches. There are 17 residues in the CDR3. CDR3: CASSSLPGGRTSYEQYF. DNA of the CDR3: TGTGCCAGCAGTTCCCTGCCAGGGGGTAGGACTTCCTACGAGCAGTACTTC. Complete variable domain (other parts from reference TRBV28 and TRBJ2-7): DVKVTQSSRYLVKRTGEKVFLECVQDMDHENMFWYRQDPGLGLRLIYFSYDVKMKEKGDIPEGYSVSREKKERFSLILESASTNQTSMYLCASSSLPGGRTSYEQYFGPGTRLTVT.